This is a list of T cell receptor beta chains from one sample in a study of PD-1 blockade in mismatch repair-deficient tumors. TCRdb keeps only in-frame clones here, not all; method: immunoSEQ multiplex PCR. This sample has about 68,000 clones; 70% to 85% occur once, and the top ten carry roughly 5.1%. Here the sequenced sample was peripheral blood, taken 2 weeks after starting pembrolizumab. The receptor set was obtained from an adult with mismatch repair-deficient cancer. The CDR3 runs from the conserved cysteine through the conserved F or W. The D gene is left open where the match is weak. Size tells how often a clone was seen (once, few, many) or the class of an expanded clone, and some rows leave it out.

clone_size: once; j_call: TRBJ2-1; v_call: TRBV7-2; d_call: -; cdr3_aa: CASSPESTRSEQFF; cdr3_nt: TGTGCCAGCAGCCCGGAGTCCACTCGGAGTGAGCAGTTCTTC
clone_size: -; j_call: TRBJ2-7; v_call: TRBV11-2; d_call: -; cdr3_aa: CASSFRGEQYF; cdr3_nt: TGTGCCAGCAGCTTTAGGGGCGAGCAGTACTTC
clone_size: -; j_call: TRBJ2-7; v_call: TRBV6-6; d_call: -; cdr3_aa: CASSSGAEYYEQYF; cdr3_nt: TGTGCCAGCAGCTCCGGGGCTGAATACTACGAGCAGTACTTC
clone_size: few; j_call: TRBJ2-2; v_call: TRBV6-9; d_call: TRBD2; cdr3_aa: CASRSSGTGELFF; cdr3_nt: TGTGCCAGCAGGTCTAGCGGAACCGGGGAGCTGTTTTTT
clone_size: -; j_call: TRBJ1-5; v_call: TRBV2; d_call: -; cdr3_aa: CASSEGTARQPQHF; cdr3_nt: TGTGCCAGCAGTGAGGGGACGGCGCGTCAGCCCCAGCATTTT
clone_size: once; j_call: TRBJ2-7; v_call: TRBV27; d_call: -; cdr3_aa: CASRASAAYEQYF; cdr3_nt: TGTGCCAGCCGGGCTAGCGCAGCCTACGAGCAGTACTTC
clone_size: -; j_call: TRBJ1-4; v_call: TRBV5-1; d_call: -; cdr3_aa: CASSLLGSDNEKLFF; cdr3_nt: TGCGCCAGCAGCTTGTTGGGGTCGGACAATGAAAAACTGTTTTTT
clone_size: -; j_call: TRBJ2-1; v_call: TRBV9; d_call: TRBD2; cdr3_aa: CASTSGIYNEQFF; cdr3_nt: TGTGCCAGCACTAGCGGAATTTACAATGAGCAGTTCTTC
clone_size: -; j_call: TRBJ1-4; v_call: TRBV11-3; d_call: -; cdr3_aa: CASSLGQGNEKLFF; cdr3_nt: TGTGCCAGCAGCTTGGGGCAGGGTAATGAAAAACTGTTTTTT
clone_size: few; j_call: TRBJ2-7; v_call: TRBV7-9; d_call: -; cdr3_aa: CASSPVWSYEQYF; cdr3_nt: TGTGCCAGCAGCCCAGTCTGGTCCTACGAGCAGTACTTC
clone_size: -; j_call: TRBJ1-2; v_call: TRBV6-6; d_call: TRBD1; cdr3_aa: CASSYIRTGSNYGYTF; cdr3_nt: TGTGCCAGCAGTTACATCAGGACAGGGAGCAACTATGGCTACACCTTC
clone_size: few; j_call: TRBJ1-5; v_call: TRBV5-4; d_call: -; cdr3_aa: CASSLENQPQHF; cdr3_nt: TGTGCCAGCAGCTTGGAGAATCAGCCCCAGCATTTT
clone_size: -; j_call: TRBJ2-2; v_call: TRBV14; d_call: -; cdr3_aa: CASSLRAATGELFF; cdr3_nt: TGTGCCAGCAGCCTCAGGGCCGCCACCGGGGAGCTGTTTTTT
clone_size: -; j_call: TRBJ2-7; v_call: TRBV7-8; d_call: -; cdr3_aa: CASSLSTDEQYF; cdr3_nt: TGTGCCAGCAGCTTGTCGACCGACGAGCAGTACTTC
clone_size: -; j_call: TRBJ2-1; v_call: TRBV30; d_call: -; cdr3_aa: CAWSDNNEQFF; cdr3_nt: TGTGCCTGGAGCGACAACAATGAGCAGTTCTTC
clone_size: -; j_call: TRBJ2-2; v_call: TRBV28; d_call: -; cdr3_aa: CASANPAGTGELFF; cdr3_nt: TGTGCCAGCGCAAACCCCGCAGGGACCGGGGAGCTGTTTTTT
clone_size: -; j_call: TRBJ1-3; v_call: TRBV9; d_call: -; cdr3_aa: CASRRGAGASGNTIYF; cdr3_nt: TGTGCCAGCAGGAGGGGGGCAGGGGCTTCTGGAAACACCATATATTTT
clone_size: -; j_call: TRBJ2-3; v_call: TRBV7-2; d_call: -; cdr3_aa: CASSSSSRPTQYF; cdr3_nt: TGTGCCAGCAGCTCATCCTCCAGGCCTACGCAGTATTTT
clone_size: -; j_call: TRBJ1-2; v_call: TRBV6-6; d_call: -; cdr3_aa: CASRPRITNYGYTF; cdr3_nt: TGTGCCAGCCGCCCACGGATAACTAACTATGGCTACACCTTC
clone_size: once; j_call: TRBJ2-5; v_call: TRBV10-3; d_call: -; cdr3_aa: CAISEKETQYF; cdr3_nt: TGTGCCATCAGTGAGAAGGAGACCCAGTACTTC
clone_size: -; j_call: TRBJ1-2; v_call: TRBV6-5; d_call: TRBD1; cdr3_aa: CASSSGTGGVEGYTF; cdr3_nt: TGTGCCAGCAGTTCCGGGACAGGGGGCGTCGAGGGCTACACCTTC
clone_size: -; j_call: TRBJ1-3; v_call: TRBV10-3; d_call: -; cdr3_aa: CAISGTGSGNTIYF; cdr3_nt: TGTGCCATCAGCGGGACCGGCTCTGGAAACACCATATATTTT
clone_size: -; j_call: TRBJ2-7; v_call: TRBV7-8; d_call: TRBD2; cdr3_aa: CASSSTSGRAYEQYF; cdr3_nt: TGTGCCAGCAGCTCAACTAGCGGGAGGGCCTACGAGCAGTACTTC
clone_size: few; j_call: TRBJ2-3; v_call: TRBV7-9; d_call: -; cdr3_aa: CASRWGDWGTDTQYF; cdr3_nt: TGTGCCAGCAGGTGGGGGGATTGGGGCACAGATACGCAGTATTTT
clone_size: few; j_call: TRBJ1-2; v_call: TRBV6-5; d_call: -; cdr3_aa: CASSYRSKGYGYTF; cdr3_nt: TGTGCCAGCAGTTACCGGTCGAAGGGTTATGGCTACACCTTC
clone_size: -; j_call: TRBJ2-5; v_call: TRBV11-2; d_call: TRBD1; cdr3_aa: CASSLEGAETQYF; cdr3_nt: TGTGCCAGCAGCCTTGAGGGGGCAGAGACCCAGTACTTC
clone_size: -; j_call: TRBJ1-1; v_call: TRBV6-5; d_call: -; cdr3_aa: CASSYGKGKTEAFF; cdr3_nt: TGTGCCAGCAGTTACGGGAAGGGTAAAACTGAAGCTTTCTTT
clone_size: -; j_call: TRBJ2-1; v_call: TRBV4-2; d_call: TRBD2; cdr3_aa: CASSGGSYNEQFF; cdr3_nt: TGTGCCAGCAGTGGCGGGAGTTACAATGAGCAGTTCTTC
clone_size: -; j_call: TRBJ2-1; v_call: TRBV10-3; d_call: TRBD2; cdr3_aa: CAISEGTSGSFNEQFF; cdr3_nt: TGTGCCATCAGTGAGGGGACTAGCGGGAGTTTCAATGAGCAGTTCTTC
clone_size: few; j_call: TRBJ1-2; v_call: TRBV6-5; d_call: -; cdr3_aa: CATGPGARRYGYTF; cdr3_nt: TGTGCCACCGGGCCAGGAGCCCGACGGTATGGCTACACCTTC
clone_size: -; j_call: TRBJ2-1; v_call: TRBV5-1; d_call: TRBD2; cdr3_aa: CASSGETSTNEQFF; cdr3_nt: TGCGCCAGCAGCGGCGAGACTAGCACAAATGAGCAGTTCTTC
clone_size: -; j_call: TRBJ1-1; v_call: TRBV4-2; d_call: -; cdr3_aa: CASSQDLSTMIEGSTEAFF; cdr3_nt: TGTGCCAGCAGCCAAGATTTGTCGACAATGATAGAGGGGAGCACTGAAGCTTTCTTT
clone_size: -; j_call: TRBJ2-7; v_call: TRBV28; d_call: -; cdr3_aa: CASSPLVRSVKYF; cdr3_nt: TGTGCCAGCAGCCCCCTGGTGCGTTCCGTCAAGTACTTC
clone_size: -; j_call: TRBJ1-4; v_call: TRBV6-5; d_call: -; cdr3_aa: CASSPTDTNEKLFF; cdr3_nt: TGTGCCAGCAGCCCGACAGATACTAATGAAAAACTGTTTTTT
clone_size: -; j_call: TRBJ2-2; v_call: TRBV6-1; d_call: -; cdr3_aa: CASSDHRVSGTGELFF; cdr3_nt: TGTGCCAGCAGTGACCACAGGGTGTCGGGCACCGGGGAGCTGTTTTTT
clone_size: -; j_call: TRBJ2-2; v_call: TRBV19; d_call: -; cdr3_aa: CASLPGRSGGREKLFF; cdr3_nt: TGTGCCAGCCTCCCGGGTAGGAGTGGGGGAAGGGAGAAGCTGTTTTTT
clone_size: -; j_call: TRBJ2-3; v_call: TRBV7-3; d_call: -; cdr3_aa: CASSLARGTDTQYF; cdr3_nt: TGTGCCAGCAGCTTAGCCCGGGGCACAGATACGCAGTATTTT
clone_size: -; j_call: TRBJ2-7; v_call: TRBV27; d_call: -; cdr3_aa: CASSFNSLGEQYF; cdr3_nt: TGTGCCAGCAGTTTTAACTCCCTGGGGGAGCAGTACTTC
clone_size: -; j_call: TRBJ2-1; v_call: TRBV19; d_call: -; cdr3_aa: CASRTAALYNEQFF; cdr3_nt: TGTGCCAGTCGGACAGCCGCCTTATACAATGAGCAGTTCTTC
clone_size: -; j_call: TRBJ2-3; v_call: TRBV4-3; d_call: -; cdr3_aa: CASSQRQATDTQYF; cdr3_nt: TGCGCCAGCAGCCAAAGACAGGCCACAGATACGCAGTATTTT
clone_size: -; j_call: TRBJ2-7; v_call: TRBV6-5; d_call: -; cdr3_aa: CASRNQLRGPNEQYF; cdr3_nt: TGTGCCAGCAGAAATCAGTTACGGGGGCCCAACGAGCAGTACTTC
clone_size: -; j_call: TRBJ1-1; v_call: TRBV7-8; d_call: -; cdr3_aa: CASSLGGEAFF; cdr3_nt: TGTGCCAGCAGCTTAGGAGGGGAAGCTTTCTTT
clone_size: -; j_call: TRBJ1-5; v_call: TRBV5-6; d_call: -; cdr3_aa: CASSLLRGWPQHF; cdr3_nt: TGTGCCAGCAGCTTGCTGCGGGGTTGGCCCCAGCATTTT
clone_size: -; j_call: TRBJ1-1; v_call: TRBV6-5; d_call: -; cdr3_aa: CASSYSSRGYTEAFF; cdr3_nt: TGTGCCAGCAGTTACTCATCTCGGGGGTACACTGAAGCTTTCTTT
clone_size: -; j_call: TRBJ2-2; v_call: TRBV7-6; d_call: -; cdr3_aa: CASSLAGTLDTGELFF; cdr3_nt: TGTGCCAGCAGCTTGGCCGGGACACTAGACACCGGGGAGCTGTTTTTT
clone_size: -; j_call: TRBJ1-1; v_call: TRBV5-4; d_call: -; cdr3_aa: CASSLGSREEAFF; cdr3_nt: TGTGCCAGCAGCTTAGGGTCCAGGGAGGAAGCTTTCTTT
clone_size: -; j_call: TRBJ1-1; v_call: TRBV7-6; d_call: -; cdr3_aa: CASSPKPRGGPEAFF; cdr3_nt: TGTGCCAGCAGCCCAAAGCCACGGGGGGGTCCTGAAGCTTTCTTT
clone_size: -; j_call: TRBJ1-1; v_call: TRBV7-9; d_call: TRBD1; cdr3_aa: CASSSQTGGAFF; cdr3_nt: TGTGCCAGCAGCTCCCAGACAGGGGGAGCTTTCTTT
clone_size: -; j_call: TRBJ2-1; v_call: TRBV6-1; d_call: TRBD2; cdr3_aa: CASESGRAGNEQFF; cdr3_nt: TGTGCCAGCGAAAGCGGGAGGGCCGGGAATGAGCAGTTCTTC
clone_size: -; j_call: TRBJ2-7; v_call: TRBV18; d_call: -; cdr3_aa: CASSPPEDSYEQYF; cdr3_nt: TGTGCCAGCTCACCACCGGAGGACAGCTACGAGCAGTACTTC
clone_size: -; j_call: TRBJ2-7; v_call: TRBV5-1; d_call: TRBD2; cdr3_aa: CASSSGTSGTYEQYF; cdr3_nt: TGCGCCAGCAGCTCCGGGACTAGCGGCACCTACGAGCAGTACTTC
clone_size: -; j_call: TRBJ1-1; v_call: TRBV5-1; d_call: -; cdr3_aa: CASSLPVYQDPQEQYTEAFF; cdr3_nt: TGCGCCAGCAGCCTACCCGTATATCAGGACCCCCAAGAACAGTACACTGAAGCTTTCTTT
clone_size: -; j_call: TRBJ2-3; v_call: TRBV19; d_call: TRBD1; cdr3_aa: CASSPNRGQGTDTQYF; cdr3_nt: TGTGCCAGTAGTCCAAACAGGGGGCAGGGTACAGATACGCAGTATTTT